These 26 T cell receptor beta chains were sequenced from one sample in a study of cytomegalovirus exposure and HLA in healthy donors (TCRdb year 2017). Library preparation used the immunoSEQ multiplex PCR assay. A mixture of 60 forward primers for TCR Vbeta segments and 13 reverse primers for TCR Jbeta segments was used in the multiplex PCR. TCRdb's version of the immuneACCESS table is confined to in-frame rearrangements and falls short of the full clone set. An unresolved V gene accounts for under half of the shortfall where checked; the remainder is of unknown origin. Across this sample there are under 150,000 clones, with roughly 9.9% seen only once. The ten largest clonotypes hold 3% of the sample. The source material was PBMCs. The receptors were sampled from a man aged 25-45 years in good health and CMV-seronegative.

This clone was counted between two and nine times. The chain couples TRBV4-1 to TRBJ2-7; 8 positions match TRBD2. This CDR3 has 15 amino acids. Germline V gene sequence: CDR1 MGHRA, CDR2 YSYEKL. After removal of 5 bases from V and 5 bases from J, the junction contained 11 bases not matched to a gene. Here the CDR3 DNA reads TGCGCCAGCAGCGATCTGGGCGGGGGGACCCACGAGCAGTACTTC. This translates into CASSDLGGGTHEQYF.

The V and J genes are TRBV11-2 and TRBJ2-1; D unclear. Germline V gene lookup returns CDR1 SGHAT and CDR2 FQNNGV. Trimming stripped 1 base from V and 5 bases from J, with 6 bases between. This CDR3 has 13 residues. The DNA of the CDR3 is TGTGCCAGCAGCTTAGTTGGGCACAATGAGCAGTTCTTC. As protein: CASSLVGHNEQFF.

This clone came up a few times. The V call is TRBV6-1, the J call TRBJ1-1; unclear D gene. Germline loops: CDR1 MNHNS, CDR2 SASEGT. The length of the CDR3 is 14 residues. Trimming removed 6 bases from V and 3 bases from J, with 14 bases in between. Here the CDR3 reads CASSPEGGDTEAFF. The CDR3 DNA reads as TGTGCCAGCAGCCCCGAGGGAGGAGACACTGAAGCTTTCTTT.

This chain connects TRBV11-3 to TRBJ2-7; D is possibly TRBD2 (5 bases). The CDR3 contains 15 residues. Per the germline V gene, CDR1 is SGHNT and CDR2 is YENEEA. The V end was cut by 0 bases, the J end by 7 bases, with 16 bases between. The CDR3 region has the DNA TGTGCCAGCAGCTTAGATGGCAGTCTCCGGGGTGAGCAGTACTTC. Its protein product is CASSLDGSLRGEQYF.

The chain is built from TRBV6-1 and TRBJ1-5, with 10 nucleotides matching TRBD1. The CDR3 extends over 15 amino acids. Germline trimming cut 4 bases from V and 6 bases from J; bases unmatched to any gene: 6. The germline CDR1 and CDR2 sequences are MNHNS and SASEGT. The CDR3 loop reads CASSASGTGAQPQHF. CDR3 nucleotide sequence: TGTGCCAGCAGTGCCAGCGGGACAGGGGCTCAGCCCCAGCATTTT.

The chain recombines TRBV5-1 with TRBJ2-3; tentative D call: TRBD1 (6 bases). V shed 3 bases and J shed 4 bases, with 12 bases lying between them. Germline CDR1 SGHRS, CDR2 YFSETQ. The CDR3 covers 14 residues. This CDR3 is CASSSANRADTQYF. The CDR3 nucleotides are TGCGCCAGCAGCTCAGCCAACAGGGCAGATACGCAGTATTTT.

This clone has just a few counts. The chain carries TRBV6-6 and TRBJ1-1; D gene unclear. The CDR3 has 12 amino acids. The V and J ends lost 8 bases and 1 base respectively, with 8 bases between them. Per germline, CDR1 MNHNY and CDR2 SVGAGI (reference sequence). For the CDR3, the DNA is TGTGCCAGCCTGGCGGAGAACACTGAAGCTTTCTTT. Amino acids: CASLAENTEAFF.

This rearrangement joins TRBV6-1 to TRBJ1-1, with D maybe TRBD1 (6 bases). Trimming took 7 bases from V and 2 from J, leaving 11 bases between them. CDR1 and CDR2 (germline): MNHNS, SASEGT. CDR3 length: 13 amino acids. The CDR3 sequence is CASTTQGNTEAFF. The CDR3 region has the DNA TGTGCCAGCACCACACAGGGCAACACTGAAGCTTTCTTT.

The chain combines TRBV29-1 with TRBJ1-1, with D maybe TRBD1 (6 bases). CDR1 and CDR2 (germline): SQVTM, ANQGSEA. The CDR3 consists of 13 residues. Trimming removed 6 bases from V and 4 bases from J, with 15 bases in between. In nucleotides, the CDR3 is TGCAGCGTCGACCTTGGGGGCCGCACTGAAGCTTTCTTT. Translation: CSVDLGGRTEAFF.

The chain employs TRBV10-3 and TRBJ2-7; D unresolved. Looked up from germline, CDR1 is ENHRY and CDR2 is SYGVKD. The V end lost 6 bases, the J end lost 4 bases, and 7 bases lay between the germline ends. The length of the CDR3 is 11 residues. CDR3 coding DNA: TGTGCCATCAGCGCTGAGTACGAGCAGTACTTC. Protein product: CAISAEYEQYF.

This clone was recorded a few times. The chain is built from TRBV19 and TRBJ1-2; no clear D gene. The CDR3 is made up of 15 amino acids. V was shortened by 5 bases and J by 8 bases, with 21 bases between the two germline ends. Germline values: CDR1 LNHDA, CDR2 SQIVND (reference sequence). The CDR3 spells CASSPSPFAAEGYTF. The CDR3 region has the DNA TGTGCCAGTAGTCCATCTCCCTTTGCGGCTGAAGGCTACACCTTC.

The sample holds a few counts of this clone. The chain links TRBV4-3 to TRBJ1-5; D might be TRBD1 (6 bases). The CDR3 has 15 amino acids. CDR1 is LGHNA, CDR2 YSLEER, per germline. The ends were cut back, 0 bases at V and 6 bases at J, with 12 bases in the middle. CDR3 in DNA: TGCGCCAGCAGCCAAGATCAGGGGAGCGGTCAGCCCCAGCATTTT. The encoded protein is CASSQDQGSGQPQHF.

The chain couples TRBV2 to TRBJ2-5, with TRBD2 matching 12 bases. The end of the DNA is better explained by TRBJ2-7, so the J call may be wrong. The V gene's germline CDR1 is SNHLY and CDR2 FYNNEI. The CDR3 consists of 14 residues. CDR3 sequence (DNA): TGTGCCAGCAGTGCAACTAGCGGGAGGTTCGAGCAGTACTTC. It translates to CASSATSGRFEQYF.

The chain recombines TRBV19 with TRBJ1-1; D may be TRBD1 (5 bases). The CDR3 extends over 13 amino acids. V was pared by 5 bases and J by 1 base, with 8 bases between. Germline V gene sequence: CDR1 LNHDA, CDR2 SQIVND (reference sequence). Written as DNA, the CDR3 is TGTGCCAGTAGTCAGACAGAGAACACTGAAGCTTTCTTT. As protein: CASSQTENTEAFF.

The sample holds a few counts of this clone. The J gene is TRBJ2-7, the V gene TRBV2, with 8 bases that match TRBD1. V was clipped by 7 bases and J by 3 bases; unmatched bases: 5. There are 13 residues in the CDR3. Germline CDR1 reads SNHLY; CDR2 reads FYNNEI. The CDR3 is CASNGQGYYEQYF. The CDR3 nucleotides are TGTGCCAGCAACGGACAGGGATACTACGAGCAGTACTTC.

As DNA, the CDR3 is TGCGCCAGCAGCAAAACGACTAGCGGGGACAGCACAGATACGCAGTATTTT. Encoded protein: CASSKTTSGDSTDTQYF. The chain recombines TRBV5-1 with TRBJ2-3, with 11 bases that match TRBD2. Germline CDR1 SGHRS, CDR2 YFSETQ. This CDR3 is 17 amino acids long. V gave up 4 bases and J gave up 0 bases; unmatched junction bases: 7. The variable domain in full, with the rest retrieved from reference TRBV5-1 and TRBJ2-3, is KAGVTQTPRYLIKTRGQQVTLSCSPISGHRSVSWYQQTPGQGLQFLFEYFSETQRNKGNFPGRFSGRQFSNSRSEMNVSTLELGDSALYLCASSKTTSGDSTDTQYFGPGTRLTVL.

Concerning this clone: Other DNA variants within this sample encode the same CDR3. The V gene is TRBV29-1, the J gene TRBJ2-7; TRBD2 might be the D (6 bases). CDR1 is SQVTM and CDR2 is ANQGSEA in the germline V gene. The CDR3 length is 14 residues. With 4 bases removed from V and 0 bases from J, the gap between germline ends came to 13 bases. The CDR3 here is CSVVSGLHSYEQYF. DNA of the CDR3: TGCAGCGTTGTAAGTGGACTACACTCCTACGAGCAGTACTTC.

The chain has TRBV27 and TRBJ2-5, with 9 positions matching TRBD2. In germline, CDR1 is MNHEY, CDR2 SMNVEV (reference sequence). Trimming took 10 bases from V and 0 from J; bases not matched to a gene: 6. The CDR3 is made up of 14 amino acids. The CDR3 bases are TGTGCCACCCTTAGCGGGGGCGACCAAGAGACCCAGTACTTC. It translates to CATLSGGDQETQYF.

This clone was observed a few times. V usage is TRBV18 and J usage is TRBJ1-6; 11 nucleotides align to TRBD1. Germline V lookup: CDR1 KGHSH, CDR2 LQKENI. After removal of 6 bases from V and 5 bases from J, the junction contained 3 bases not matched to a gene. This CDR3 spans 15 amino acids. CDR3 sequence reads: CASSPGQGDNSPLHF. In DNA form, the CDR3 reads TGTGCCAGCTCGCCGGGACAGGGGGATAATTCACCCCTCCACTTT.

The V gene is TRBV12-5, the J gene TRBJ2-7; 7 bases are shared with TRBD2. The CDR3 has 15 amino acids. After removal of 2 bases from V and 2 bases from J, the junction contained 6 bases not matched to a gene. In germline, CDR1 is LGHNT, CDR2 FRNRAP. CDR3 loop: CASGLSGGYAYEQYF. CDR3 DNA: TGTGCTAGTGGTTTGTCGGGGGGTTACGCCTACGAGCAGTACTTC.

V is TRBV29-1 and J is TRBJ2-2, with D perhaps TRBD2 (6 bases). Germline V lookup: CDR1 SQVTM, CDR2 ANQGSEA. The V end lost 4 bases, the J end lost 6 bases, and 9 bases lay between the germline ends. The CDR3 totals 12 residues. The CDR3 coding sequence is TGCAGCGTTGCCGGGAGCTCCGGGGAGCTGTTTTTT. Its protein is CSVAGSSGELFF.

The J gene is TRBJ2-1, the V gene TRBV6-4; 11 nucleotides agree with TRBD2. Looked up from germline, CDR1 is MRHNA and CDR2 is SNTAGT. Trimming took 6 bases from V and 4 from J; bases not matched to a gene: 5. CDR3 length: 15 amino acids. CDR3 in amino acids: CASRLSGGDYNEQFF. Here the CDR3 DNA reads TGTGCCAGCAGACTTAGCGGGGGGGATTACAATGAGCAGTTCTTC.

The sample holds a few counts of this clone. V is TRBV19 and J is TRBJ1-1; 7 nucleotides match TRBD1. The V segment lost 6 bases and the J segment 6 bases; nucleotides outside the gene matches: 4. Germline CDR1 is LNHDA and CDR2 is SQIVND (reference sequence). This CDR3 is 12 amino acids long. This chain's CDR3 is CASRQGFAEAFF. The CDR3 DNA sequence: TGTGCCAGTAGACAGGGGTTCGCTGAAGCTTTCTTT. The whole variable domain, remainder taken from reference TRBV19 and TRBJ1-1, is DGGITQSPKYLFRKEGQNVTLSCEQNLNHDAMYWYRQDPGQGLRLIYYSQIVNDFQKGDIAEGYSVSREKKESFPLTVTSAQKNPTAFYLCASRQGFAEAFFGQGTRLTVV.

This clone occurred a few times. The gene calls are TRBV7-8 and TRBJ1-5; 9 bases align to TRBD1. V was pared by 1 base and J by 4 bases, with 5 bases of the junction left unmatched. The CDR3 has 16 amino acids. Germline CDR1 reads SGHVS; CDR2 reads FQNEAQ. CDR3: CASSLGTGAQNQPQHF. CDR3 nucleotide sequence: TGTGCCAGCAGCTTAGGGACAGGGGCGCAAAATCAGCCCCAGCATTTT.

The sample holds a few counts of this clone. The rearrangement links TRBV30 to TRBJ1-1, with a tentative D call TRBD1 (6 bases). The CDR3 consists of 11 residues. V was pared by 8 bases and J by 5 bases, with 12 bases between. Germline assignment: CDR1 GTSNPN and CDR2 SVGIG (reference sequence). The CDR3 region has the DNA TGTGCCCGGGGGCGGGGGACTGAAGCTTTCTTT. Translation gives CARGRGTEAFF.

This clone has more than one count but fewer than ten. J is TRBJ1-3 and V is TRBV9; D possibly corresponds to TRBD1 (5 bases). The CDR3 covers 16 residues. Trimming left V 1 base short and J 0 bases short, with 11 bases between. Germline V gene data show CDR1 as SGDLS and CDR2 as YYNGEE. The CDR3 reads CASSVSQGPSGNTIYF. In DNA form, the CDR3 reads TGTGCCAGCAGCGTATCCCAGGGTCCCTCTGGAAACACCATATATTTT. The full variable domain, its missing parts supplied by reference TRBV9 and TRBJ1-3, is DSGVTQTPKHLITATGQRVTLRCSPRSGDLSVYWYQQSLDQGLQFLIQYYNGEERAKGNILERFSAQQFPDLHSELNLSSLELGDSALYFCASSVSQGPSGNTIYFGEGSWLTVV.